The 8 T cell receptor beta chains listed next were all sequenced from one sample in a study of T cell responses to AZD1222 COVID-19 vaccine. TCRdb's copy holds only in-frame clones and misses some; the assay was immunoSEQ multiplex PCR. The table lists fewer than 200,000 clones, 70% to 90% of them singletons. Here the sequenced sample was peripheral blood, taken 28 days after the second AZD1222 dose. The receptors stem from an adult who received the AZD1222 COVID-19 vaccine.

J is TRBJ1-4 and V is TRBV13; D not certain. This CDR3 region has 15 residues. With 5 bases removed from V and 4 bases from J, the gap between germline ends came to 14 bases. The germline V gene has CDR1 PRHDT and CDR2 FYEKMQ (reference sequence). The CDR3 is CASSLARRINEKLFF. CDR3 coding DNA: TGTGCCAGCAGCCTAGCAAGACGGATTAATGAAAAACTGTTTTTT.

The chain employs TRBV7-3 and TRBJ2-7; D is undetermined. The CDR3 consists of 13 residues. Looked up from germline, CDR1 is SGHTA and CDR2 is FQGTGA. The ends were cut back, 2 bases at V and 3 bases at J, with 8 bases in the middle. The CDR3 nucleotides are TGTGCCAGCAGCTTATCAGGCTACTACGAGCAGTACTTC. Translated: CASSLSGYYEQYF.

This clone was observed a single time. Here the CDR3 DNA reads TGTGCCAGCAGCGTGGGCAACACCTACGAGCAGTACTTC. Amino acids: CASSVGNTYEQYF. The chain joins TRBV9 to TRBJ2-7; unclear D gene. Trimming removed 2 bases from V and 2 bases from J, with 8 bases in between. The CDR3 extends over 13 amino acids. CDR1 is SGDLS, CDR2 YYNGEE, per germline.

As to this clone: The same CDR3 is also encoded by other DNA sequences in this sample. The CDR3: CASSLAGTAYNSPLHF. The CDR3 bases are TGCGCCAGCAGCTTGGCCGGGACCGCGTATAATTCACCCCTCCACTTT. The chain recombines TRBV5-1 with TRBJ1-6; possibly TRBD1 for D (5 bases). Between the trimmed V and J ends, which lost 0 bases and 4 bases, there was a span of 11 bases. The CDR3 contains 16 residues. Germline assignment: CDR1 SGHRS and CDR2 YFSETQ.

Here the CDR3 reads CASSQVGTGDSPLHF. CDR3 DNA sequence: TGTGCCAGCAGCCAAGTAGGGACAGGGGATTCACCCCTCCACTTT. The chain joins TRBV3-1 (or the pseudogene TRBV3-2) to TRBJ1-6; TRBD1 matches at 10 bases. This CDR3 is 15 amino acids long. V trimming: 1 base; J trimming: 8 bases; junction bases outside the gene matches: 2. CDR1 is LGHDT and CDR2 is YNNKEL in the germline V gene (reference sequence).

The J gene is TRBJ1-1, the V gene TRBV6-2 or TRBV6-3, with D maybe TRBD1 (5 bases). Germline V gene data show CDR1 as MNHEY and CDR2 as SVGEGT. The CDR3 is made up of 13 amino acids. V lost 2 bases, J lost 3 bases, and 7 bases lay in between. The CDR3 region has the DNA TGTGCCAGCAGTTACGCCAGGGACACTGAAGCTTTCTTT. This sequence encodes CASSYARDTEAFF.

This sequence joins TRBV10-3 and TRBJ1-2; the D gene is possibly TRBD1 (6 bases). The V and J ends lost 0 bases and 4 bases respectively, with 18 bases between them. Germline V CDR1 and CDR2: ENHRY, SYGVKD. The CDR3 runs to 17 residues. CDR3 DNA sequence: TGTGCCATCAGTGAGTCGATTCTAACCGGGGGGCTCTATGGCTACACCTTC. It is translated as CAISESILTGGLYGYTF.

The table lists this clone with a few counts. The CDR3 is CASSEIGGDTEAFF. The CDR3 DNA is TGTGCCAGCAGTGAAATAGGGGGAGACACTGAAGCTTTCTTT. This chain joins TRBV6-1 and TRBJ1-1, with TRBD1 as a possible D gene (6 bases). Trimming took off 2 bases at V and 3 bases at J, with 10 bases between the two ends. The CDR3 sequence is 14 residues long. Germline V CDR1 and CDR2: MNHNS, SASEGT.